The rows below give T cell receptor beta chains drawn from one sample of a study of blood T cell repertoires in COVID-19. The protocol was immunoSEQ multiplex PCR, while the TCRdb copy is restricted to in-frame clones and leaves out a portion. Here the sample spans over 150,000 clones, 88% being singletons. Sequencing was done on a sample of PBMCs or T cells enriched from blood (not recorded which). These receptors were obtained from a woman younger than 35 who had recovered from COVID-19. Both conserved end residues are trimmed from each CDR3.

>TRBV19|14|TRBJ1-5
ASGIRRGDSNQPQH
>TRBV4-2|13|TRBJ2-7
ASSQEGRGIDEQY
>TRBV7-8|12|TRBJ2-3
ASSLPGLAGPGY
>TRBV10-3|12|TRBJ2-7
AIRGTDSGYEQY
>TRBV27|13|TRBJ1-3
ASNQGVTSGNTIY
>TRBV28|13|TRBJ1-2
ASSLSGARDYGYT
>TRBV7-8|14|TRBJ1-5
ASSQAPGGTLWPQH
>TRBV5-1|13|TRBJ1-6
ASSLVGQGSSPLH
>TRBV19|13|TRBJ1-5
ASSPSRRANQPQH
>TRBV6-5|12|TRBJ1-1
ASSSRVTGTEAF
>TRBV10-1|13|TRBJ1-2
ASRAETGGEDGYT
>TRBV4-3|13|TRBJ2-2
ASSHGTGETGELF
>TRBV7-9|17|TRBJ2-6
ASSSTSGQEGSGANVLT
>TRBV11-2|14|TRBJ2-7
ASSLDDGTGTYEQY
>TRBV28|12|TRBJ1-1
ASSLSAGQAEAF
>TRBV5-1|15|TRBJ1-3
ASSLVPDPTSGNTIY
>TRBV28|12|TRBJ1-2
ASSLGGGYYGYT
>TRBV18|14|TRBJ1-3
ASSGRTSSSGNTIY
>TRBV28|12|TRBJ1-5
ASIPGQINQPQH
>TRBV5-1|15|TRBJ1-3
ASSLGATDSSGNTIY
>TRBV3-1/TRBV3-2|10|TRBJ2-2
ASSQRATELF
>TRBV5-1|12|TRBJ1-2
ASSNTGSNYGYT
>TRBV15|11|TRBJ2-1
ATRAGLVNEQF
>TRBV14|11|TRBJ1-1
ASSGEMNTEAF
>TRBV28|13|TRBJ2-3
ASSLVGSGTSKQY
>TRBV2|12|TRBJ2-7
ASSNRDLSYEQY
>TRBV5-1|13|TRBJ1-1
ASSLGRGSNTEAF
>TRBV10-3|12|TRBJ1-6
AISQGGADSPLH
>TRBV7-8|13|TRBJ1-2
ASSLGGRGIRGYT
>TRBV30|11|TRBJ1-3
AWSPGSGNTIY
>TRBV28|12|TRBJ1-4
ASSTGTGNEKLF